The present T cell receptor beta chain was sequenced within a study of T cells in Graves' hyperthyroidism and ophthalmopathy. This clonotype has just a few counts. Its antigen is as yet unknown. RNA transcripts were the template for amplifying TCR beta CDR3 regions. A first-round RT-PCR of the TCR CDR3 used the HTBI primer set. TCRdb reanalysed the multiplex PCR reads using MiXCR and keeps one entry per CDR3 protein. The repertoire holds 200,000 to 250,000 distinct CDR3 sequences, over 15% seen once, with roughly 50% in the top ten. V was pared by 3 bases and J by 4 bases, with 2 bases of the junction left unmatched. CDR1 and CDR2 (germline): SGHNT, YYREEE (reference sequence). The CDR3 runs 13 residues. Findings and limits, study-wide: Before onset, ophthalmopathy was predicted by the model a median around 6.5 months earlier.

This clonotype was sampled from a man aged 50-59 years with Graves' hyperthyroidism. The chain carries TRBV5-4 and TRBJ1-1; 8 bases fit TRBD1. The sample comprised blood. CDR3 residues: CASSWTGSTEAFF. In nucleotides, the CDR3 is TGTGCCAGCAGCTGGACAGGGAGCACTGAAGCTTTCTTT.